This record covers a single T cell receptor beta chain. This clone has just a few counts. Its antigen is not yet known. No per-base quality is available; no much larger clone lies one base away. V ends up 4 bases short and J 0 bases short, with an unmatched junction base count of 5. The CDR3 numbers 15 residues from cysteine through phenylalanine. Solely the CDR3 DNA is kept, with 45 bases framed from the first base. Based on the germline V gene, the CDR1 and CDR2 sequences are SGHRS and YFSETQ. TCRbeta CDR3 regions were amplified from genomic DNA using the immunoSEQ Assay, a bias-controlled multiplex PCR. The authors processed their data as follows. Within the assay, amplification of reference gene primers was used to estimate how many nucleated cells each sample contained. To quantify the absolute abundance of each unique TCRbeta CDR3 rearrangement, sequence reads were collapsed and filtered. Productive Simpson clonality was computed per sample as the square root of Simpson's diversity index over productive rearrangements. In TCRdb, the immuneACCESS table is reduced to in-frame sequences with V and J assigned. These tables do not hold every clone; where another copy was compared, an unresolved V gene accounts for under half, and the others remain unexplained. V, J and clone size are taken as reported in that table, and D and trimming were inferred from the DNA itself. In this sample the table shows roughly 86,000 clones, roughly nine tenths of which occur a single time. 1.9% of the sample comes from the top ten.

The collaborating institutions used their own protocols to collect whole blood in K2EDTA tubes. Collaborator samples were shipped for TCRbeta analysis as frozen whole blood, isolated PBMCs, or DNA extracted from either sample type. These data come from a study of blood T cell repertoires in COVID-19 (dated by TCRdb to 2018 to 2020). Background for the entire study: Collaborator samples came from the United States, Italy and Spain and covered acute and convalescent phases of COVID-19. Where available, HLA class I and class II types were taken from metadata supplied by the sample provider and were not determined by assay-based typing. The prospective study material was composed of cDNA or gDNA derived from T cells, B-cell-depleted T cells, or PBMCs. The samples were drawn from two sources: the first 160 participants of the ongoing ImmuneRACE study, and 1,200 or so subjects contributed by 6 global collaborators. Sample metadata almost always included a de-identified subject ID, COVID-19 status, age in years and sex. The repertoires were released in a freely available public database meant as a resource for research on the immune response to SARS-CoV-2. Subjects who had been exposed to COVID-19, were actively infected with it, or had recovered from it provided the deeply sampled blood TCRbeta repertoires that made up the dataset.

Here is what the overall study found, with its caveats: How much clinical and demographic metadata was included differed by source and by participant, and the metadata was provided uncurated.

Here the chain combines TRBV5-1 and TRBJ1-2; 8 of the junction bases match TRBD1. The sample consisted of peripheral blood. The TCR sequence derives from a woman aged 45-65 years in a cohort sampled during active COVID-19. The CDR3 in this case is CASSRTGGANYGYTF. The sequenced DNA: TGCGCCAGCAGCAGAACAGGGGGAGCTAACTATGGCTACACCTTC. Outside the CDR3, residues come from the reference TRBV5-1 and TRBJ1-2 proteins, so the full variable domain is: KAGVTQTPRYLIKTRGQQVTLSCSPISGHRSVSWYQQTPGQGLQFLFEYFSETQRNKGNFPGRFSGRQFSNSRSEMNVSTLELGDSALYLCASSRTGGANYGYTFGSGTRLTVV.